One and the same sample provided the 30 T cell receptor beta chains below, sequenced in a study of cytotoxic CD8 clonotypes in ibrutinib-treated CLL. TCRdb's copy holds only in-frame clones and misses some; the assay was immunoSEQ multiplex PCR. Among about 300,000 clones listed, approximately 79% were seen once. Sequencing was performed on PBMCs, taken at disease progression, from a patient treated with ibrutinib. All receptors derive from a human donor with chronic lymphocytic leukemia.

The chain recombines TRBV7-8 with TRBJ2-7; TRBD1 aligns across 7 bases. From germline, CDR1 is SGHVS and CDR2 FQNEAQ. The junction had 6 bases not matched to a gene; V was cut back by 7 bases and J by 0 bases. The CDR3 contains 14 residues. This CDR3 reads CASTVTGPSYEQYF. The CDR3 DNA reads TGTGCCAGCACCGTGACAGGGCCCTCCTACGAGCAGTACTTC. Full variable domain (outside the CDR3, taken from reference TRBV7-8 and TRBJ2-7): GAGVSQSPRYKVAKRGQDVALRCDPISGHVSLFWYQQALGQGPEFLTYFQNEAQLDKSGLPSDRFFAERPEGSVSTLKIQRTQQEDSAVYLCASTVTGPSYEQYFGPGTRLTVT.

V usage is TRBV25-1 and J usage is TRBJ1-1, with D maybe TRBD1 (6 bases). V was clipped by 9 bases and J by 1 base, with 12 bases between them. The CDR3 contains 13 residues. Looked up from germline, CDR1 is MGHDK and CDR2 is SYGVNS. In nucleotides, the CDR3 is TGTGCCAGTAAGGGGGTTAAGAACACTGAAGCTTTCTTT. Its translation is CASKGVKNTEAFF.

The chain is built from TRBV6-5 and TRBJ2-7, with 8 bases that match TRBD1. This CDR3 comprises 13 residues. The V gene end was trimmed by 6 bases and the J gene end by 4 bases; junction bases not matched to a gene: 5. Germline CDR1 MNHEY, CDR2 SVGAGI. The CDR3 bases are TGTGCCAGCAGGAGGACAGGGAGGTACGAGCAGTACTTC. It encodes CASRRTGRYEQYF.

This clone showed up just once. The rearrangement uses TRBV4-3 and TRBJ2-2; D may be TRBD2 (6 bases). The V end lost 4 bases, the J end lost 4 bases, and 10 bases lay between the germline ends. The germline V gene has CDR1 LGHNA and CDR2 YSLEER. The CDR3 sequence is 14 residues long. The CDR3 loop reads CASSRTSSTGELFF. The CDR3 DNA reads TGCGCCAGCAGCCGAACTAGCTCCACCGGGGAGCTGTTTTTT.

The rearrangement joins TRBV2 to TRBJ2-2, with 11 nucleotides matching TRBD1. Germline lookup yields CDR1 SNHLY and CDR2 FYNNEI. After removal of 8 bases from V and 7 bases from J, the junction contained 9 bases not matched to a gene. The length of the CDR3 is 15 residues. This CDR3 is CASGPDRGQHGELFF. In DNA form, the CDR3 reads TGTGCCAGCGGGCCGGACAGGGGGCAACACGGGGAGCTGTTTTTT.

This clone came up once. The chain is built from TRBV4-1 and TRBJ2-1; D is unclear. V was shortened by 4 bases and J by 6 bases, with 10 bases between the two germline ends. This CDR3 contains 13 residues. Germline lookup yields CDR1 MGHRA and CDR2 YSYEKL. Here the CDR3 reads CASSRRLSNEQFF. DNA of the CDR3: TGCGCCAGCAGCCGCCGACTCTCCAATGAGCAGTTCTTC.

The chain is built from TRBV2 and TRBJ2-3, with a possible D match to TRBD1 (6 bases). Germline V gives CDR1 SNHLY, CDR2 FYNNEI. The CDR3 length is 14 residues. V lost 4 bases and J 6 bases, leaving 14 bases between the germline ends. CDR3 DNA: TGTGCCAGCAGTGTGGGCAGGGGCGGGGATACGCAGTATTTT. Residues: CASSVGRGGDTQYF.

The J gene is TRBJ1-6, the V gene TRBV6-5, with unresolved D. CDR3 length: 16 residues. V dropped 0 bases and J dropped 6 bases, with 12 bases sitting between them. CDR1 is MNHEY, CDR2 SVGAGI, per germline. CDR3 residues: CASSYSMSAPNSPLHF. CDR3 DNA sequence: TGTGCCAGCAGTTACTCGATGTCAGCTCCTAATTCACCCCTCCACTTT.

The chain carries TRBV6-1 and TRBJ2-6; a possible D gene is TRBD1 (6 bases). Germline V gene data show CDR1 as MNHNS and CDR2 as SASEGT. The CDR3 consists of 15 residues. The V end lost 4 bases, the J end lost 5 bases, and 12 bases lay between the germline ends. The CDR3 nucleotides read TGTGCCAGCAGTGCCAGGGGAAATAGGGCCAACGTCCTGACTTTC. Its translation: CASSARGNRANVLTF.

This clone was observed a handful of times. The rearrangement uses TRBV11-2 and TRBJ2-5; no reliable D call. Germline V gene lookup returns CDR1 SGHAT and CDR2 FQNNGV. With 4 bases removed from V and 2 bases from J, the gap between germline ends came to 17 bases. The CDR3 has 16 residues. The CDR3: CASSSQPGRPQETQYF. In DNA, the CDR3 is TGTGCCAGCAGCTCCCAGCCCGGCCGCCCTCAAGAGACCCAGTACTTC.

V gene TRBV10-1 combines with J gene TRBJ2-7; D gene ambiguous. Between the trimmed V and J ends, which lost 3 bases and 3 bases, there was a span of 6 bases. The CDR3 is 12 residues long. CDR1 is WNHNN, CDR2 SYGVQD, per germline (reference sequence). CDR3 coding DNA: TGCGCCAGCAGTGAAGTGCTCTACGAGCAGTACTTC. Translated, it gives CASSEVLYEQYF.

The chain recombines TRBV27 with TRBJ2-7; either TRBD1 or TRBD2 may supply D (5 bases each). There are 14 residues in the CDR3. V lost 5 bases to trimming and J lost 3 bases, with 14 bases between them. CDR1 is MNHEY, CDR2 SMNVEV, per germline (reference sequence). CDR3 sequence reads: CASSPQGRFYEQYF. As DNA, the CDR3 is TGTGCCAGCAGTCCCCAGGGACGGTTCTACGAGCAGTACTTC.

This clone was observed a few times. The chain employs TRBV9 and TRBJ2-3, with D possibly matching TRBD2 (6 bases). The length of the CDR3 is 14 residues. The germline V gene encodes CDR1 SGDLS and CDR2 YYNGEE. V lost 4 bases and J lost 2, with 11 bases in between. This CDR3 reads CASSWASVTDTQYF. The CDR3 coding sequence is TGTGCCAGCAGCTGGGCTAGCGTCACAGATACGCAGTATTTT.

The V call is TRBV19, the J call TRBJ2-7; D gene uncertain. Between the trimmed V and J ends, which lost 2 bases and 6 bases, there was a span of 11 bases. This CDR3 contains 13 residues. Per the germline V gene, CDR1 is LNHDA and CDR2 is SQIVND (reference sequence). The CDR3, as DNA: TGTGCCAGTAGTATATACCCGGGCCGCGAGCAGTACTTC. Its translation is CASSIYPGREQYF.

The V gene is TRBV4-1, the J gene TRBJ1-5, with D uncertain. Germline CDR1 reads MGHRA; CDR2 reads YSYEKL. Trimming left V 2 bases short and J 7 bases short, with 6 bases between. This CDR3 region has 12 residues. The CDR3 region is CASSQPHQPQHF. For the CDR3, the DNA is TGCGCCAGCAGCCAACCCCACCAGCCCCAGCATTTT.

The chain combines TRBV15 with TRBJ2-1; no clear D. This CDR3 spans 11 amino acids. V shed 2 bases and J shed 5 bases, with 1 base lying between them. The germline V gene encodes CDR1 LNHNV and CDR2 YYDKDF (reference sequence). The CDR3 DNA is TGTGCCACCAGCAGAAACAATGAGCAGTTCTTC. Amino acid sequence: CATSRNNEQFF.

The CDR3 loop reads CASVGTGFPGELFF. In nucleotides, the CDR3 is TGTGCCAGTGTCGGGACAGGGTTCCCCGGGGAGCTGTTTTTT. The chain couples TRBV19 to TRBJ2-2; 9 nucleotides match TRBD1. V shed 8 bases, J shed 6 bases, and the junction held 7 bases outside the gene matches. The CDR3 sequence is 14 residues long. In germline, CDR1 is LNHDA, CDR2 SQIVND (reference sequence).

This sequence joins TRBV6-4 and TRBJ2-7; unclear D gene. The germline CDR1 and CDR2 sequences are MRHNA and SNTAGT. V lost 2 bases and J 5 bases, leaving 22 bases between the germline ends. The CDR3 extends over 17 amino acids. Written as DNA, the CDR3 is TGTGCCAGCAGTGACGCAATTTGTGGGATTTCTTGTGACGAGCAGTACTTC. Its protein is CASSDAICGISCDEQYF.

Of note for this clone: Its ends do not fully match the called genes, so a read error is possible. The chain employs TRBV18 and TRBJ1-2; D is perhaps TRBD1 (6 bases). Germline V gives CDR1 KGHSH, CDR2 LQKENI. The CDR3 is 13 amino acids. CDR3 bases: TGTGCCAGCTCACCAATGGGGGCTGGATTTATAGGCTTC. Translated: CASSPMGAGFIGF.

This chain uses TRBV10-2 with TRBJ2-7, with 10 bases aligning to TRBD2. With 7 bases clipped from V and 6 bases from J, the junction kept 9 bases outside the gene matches. The CDR3 consists of 14 residues. The germline V gene has CDR1 WSHSY and CDR2 SAAADI. The CDR3 protein is CASIEAGGPGEQYF. CDR3 coding DNA: TGCGCCAGCATAGAAGCGGGAGGGCCGGGCGAGCAGTACTTC.

The chain couples TRBV5-1 to TRBJ1-4; the D gene is possibly TRBD1 (6 bases). Germline loops: CDR1 SGHRS, CDR2 YFSETQ. Trimming removed 7 bases at V and 4 bases at J, with 11 bases between. The CDR3 has 13 residues. The CDR3 sequence: CASRGQSNEKLFF. CDR3 sequence (DNA): TGCGCCAGCCGCGGACAGAGTAATGAAAAACTGTTTTTT.

This clone was seen more than once but under ten times. The chain combines TRBV7-9 with TRBJ2-5; TRBD1 agrees at 9 bases. CDR1 and CDR2 from the germline V gene are SEHNR and FQNEAQ (reference sequence). J gave up 10 bases and V 3 bases, and 18 bases lay outside the gene matches. The CDR3 length is 17 residues. CDR3 sequence: CASSFGGTGKLKRSQYF. The CDR3 bases are TGTGCCAGCAGCTTTGGCGGGACAGGGAAGCTCAAGAGAAGCCAGTACTTC.

This chain uses TRBV10-3 with TRBJ2-5; D remains unclear. This CDR3 spans 12 amino acids. V lost 2 bases and J lost 2, with 3 bases in between. The V gene's germline CDR1 is ENHRY and CDR2 SYGVKD. The CDR3: CAISEAQETQYF. The CDR3 DNA follows: TGTGCCATCAGTGAGGCACAAGAGACCCAGTACTTC.

The chain recombines TRBV9 with TRBJ2-3; D remains ambiguous. The V gene lost 4 bases and the J gene lost 6 bases, with 6 bases spanning the gap. The CDR3 is made up of 11 amino acids. In germline, CDR1 is SGDLS, CDR2 YYNGEE. CDR3 sequence: CASSRRDTQYF. The CDR3 bases are TGTGCCAGCAGCAGGCGGGATACGCAGTATTTT.

This clone turned up a few times. The genes are TRBV5-1 and TRBJ1-2; D call uncertain. This CDR3 spans 15 amino acids. The germline V gene has CDR1 SGHRS and CDR2 YFSETQ. The V end lost 4 bases, the J end lost 4 bases, and 17 bases lay between the germline ends. The CDR3 loop is CASSPSGGWAYGYTF. CDR3 sequence (DNA): TGCGCCAGCAGCCCTTCAGGAGGGTGGGCCTATGGCTACACCTTC.

The chain is built from TRBV6-6 and TRBJ1-2, with 9 bases identical to TRBD1. With V trimmed by 6 bases and J by 4 bases, 3 bases remained unmatched. This CDR3 has 13 amino acids. Per germline, CDR1 MNHNY and CDR2 SVGAGI (reference sequence). CDR3 region: CASSRQGVYGYTF. The CDR3, as DNA: TGTGCCAGCAGCCGACAGGGGGTCTATGGCTACACCTTC.

The DNA of the CDR3 is TGCGCCAGCAGCCAAGACCCGGGACGCAGGTCCTCCTACGAGCAGTACTTC. Its protein product is CASSQDPGRRSSYEQYF. This sequence joins TRBV4-1 and TRBJ2-7; D may match TRBD1 or TRBD2 (5 bases each). The CDR3 spans 17 residues. CDR1 is MGHRA and CDR2 is YSYEKL in the germline V gene. Trimming cost V 0 bases and J 0 bases, with 15 bases left between them.

The gene calls are TRBV6-6 and TRBJ1-5; D might be TRBD1 (5 bases). The length of the CDR3 is 15 residues. Per the germline V gene, CDR1 is MNHNY and CDR2 is SVGAGI (reference sequence). Trimming removed 3 bases from V and 2 bases from J, with 11 bases in between. The CDR3 is CASSYLGGGNQPQHF. DNA for the CDR3: TGTGCCAGCAGTTATTTAGGAGGGGGCAATCAGCCCCAGCATTTT.

This chain connects TRBV5-6 to TRBJ2-5; D is possibly TRBD1 (5 bases). This CDR3 region has 14 residues. V lost 2 bases and J lost 5, with 13 bases in between. Germline CDR1 is SGHDT and CDR2 is YYEEEE. The CDR3 spells CASSFGAQRETQYF. CDR3 bases: TGTGCCAGCAGCTTTGGGGCCCAAAGGGAGACCCAGTACTTC.

J is TRBJ1-2 and V is TRBV5-1; D is possibly TRBD1 (6 bases). V shed 1 base and J shed 0 bases, with 10 bases lying between them. Germline V gene data show CDR1 as SGHRS and CDR2 as YFSETQ. This CDR3 contains 15 residues. The CDR3 region is CASSLSAGANYGYTF. The CDR3 coding sequence is TGCGCCAGCAGCTTGTCGGCAGGGGCTAACTATGGCTACACCTTC.